The 25 T cell receptor beta chains below come from one sample, sequenced in a study of blood T cell repertoires in COVID-19. Here immunoSEQ multiplex PCR was the method, and the copy in TCRdb shows in-frame clones only, minus some. This table has 200,000 to 300,000 clones, around 84% appearing once. Sequencing input: peripheral blood. These receptors were obtained from a man in his fifties or sixties with acute or convalescent COVID-19.

V and J are TRBV20-1 and TRBJ2-1; possibly TRBD2 for D (6 bases). CDR1 DFQATT and CDR2 SNEGSKA come from the germline V gene (reference sequence). The V gene lost 5 bases and the J gene lost 7 bases, with 9 bases spanning the gap. This CDR3 is built from 11 residues. The CDR3 region is CSAPGRNEQFF. CDR3 in DNA: TGCAGTGCTCCAGGGAGGAATGAGCAGTTCTTC.

The chain is built from TRBV19 and TRBJ1-5, with TRBD1 matching 7 bases. There are 16 residues in the CDR3. V trimming: 2 bases; J trimming: 2 bases; junction bases outside the gene matches: 6. Germline CDR1 reads LNHDA; CDR2 reads SQIVND (reference sequence). The CDR3 sequence is CASSIKTGLGNQPQHF. DNA of the CDR3: TGTGCCAGTAGTATAAAGACAGGGCTCGGCAATCAGCCCCAGCATTTT. The full variable domain, its missing parts supplied by reference TRBV19 and TRBJ1-5, is DGGITQSPKYLFRKEGQNVTLSCEQNLNHDAMYWYRQDPGQGLRLIYYSQIVNDFQKGDIAEGYSVSREKKESFPLTVTSAQKNPTAFYLCASSIKTGLGNQPQHFGDGTRLSIL.

This rearrangement joins TRBV18 to TRBJ1-4, with D perhaps matching TRBD1 (6 bases). Trimming shortened V by 2 bases and J by 6 bases, and 13 bases separated the two germline ends. The CDR3 spans 15 residues. CDR1 KGHSH and CDR2 LQKENI come from the germline V gene. The CDR3 reads CASSPRRGLYEKLFF. For the CDR3, the DNA is TGTGCCAGCTCACCAAGGCGGGGGCTTTATGAAAAACTGTTTTTT.

The chain joins TRBV28 to TRBJ1-2; D is ambiguous. The CDR3 is 14 amino acids. CDR1 is MDHEN and CDR2 is SYDVKM in the germline V gene. V was pared by 6 bases and J by 4 bases, with 15 bases between. CDR3: CASRPDPRSYGYTF. Written as DNA, the CDR3 is TGTGCCAGCAGACCTGACCCCCGGAGCTATGGCTACACCTTC.

This clone occurred a few times. The chain carries TRBV9 and TRBJ1-2, with 11 bases aligning to TRBD1. J lost 4 bases, V lost 3 bases, and 5 bases had no gene match. The CDR3 length is 15 residues. Germline CDR1 SGDLS, CDR2 YYNGEE. Here the CDR3 DNA reads TGTGCCAGCAGCGCGAGGGACAGGGGGACCTATGGCTACACCTTC. Its translation: CASSARDRGTYGYTF.

The chain links TRBV7-9 to TRBJ1-2; TRBD1 matches 7 bases. Trimming at V came to 7 bases and at J to 4 bases, leaving 9 bases not matched to a gene. Per the germline V gene, CDR1 is SEHNR and CDR2 is FQNEAQ (reference sequence). The CDR3 is 14 amino acids. The CDR3 nucleotides are TGTGCCAGCACTGACAGGGCGTCCCTCTATGGCTACACCTTC. Translating it yields CASTDRASLYGYTF.

The V and J genes are TRBV29-1 and TRBJ2-3, with 7 bases matching TRBD1. The germline V gene encodes CDR1 SQVTM and CDR2 ANQGSEA. CDR3 length: 13 residues. V was pared by 7 bases and J by 1 base, with 5 bases of the junction left unmatched. Written as DNA, the CDR3 is TGCAGCGCACAGACAGGGCGCACAGATACGCAGTATTTT. The encoded protein is CSAQTGRTDTQYF.

The chain uses TRBV7-9 and TRBJ1-3; D is possibly TRBD1 (6 bases). Germline CDR1 reads SEHNR; CDR2 reads FQNEAQ (reference sequence). The germline V and J ends were trimmed by 1 base and 2 bases, with 12 bases remaining between them. The CDR3 loop spans 16 amino acids. For the CDR3, the DNA is TGTGCCAGCAGCTTAGAAGCAGGGGCAGCTGGAAACACCATATATTTT. The encoded protein is CASSLEAGAAGNTIYF.

J is TRBJ1-4 and V is TRBV19, with TRBD1 identical over 8 bases. This CDR3 region has 15 residues. The trim removed 5 bases at V and 3 bases at J, leaving 5 bases unmatched. Germline V gene data show CDR1 as LNHDA and CDR2 as SQIVND (reference sequence). CDR3 residues: CASSGPGQANEKLFF. In DNA form, the CDR3 reads TGTGCCAGTAGTGGCCCGGGACAGGCTAATGAAAAACTGTTTTTT.

The chain employs TRBV10-3 and TRBJ2-1; 16 bases match TRBD2. The CDR3 has 17 residues. The germline CDR1 and CDR2 sequences are ENHRY and SYGVKD. Losses at the gene ends were 6 bases for V and 2 bases for J; bases not matched to a gene: 4. DNA for the CDR3: TGTGCCATCAGGCCGGGACTAGCGGGGGGGACCTACAATGAGCAGTTCTTC. Translation gives CAIRPGLAGGTYNEQFF.

The genes are TRBV6-5 and TRBJ2-5; D possibly corresponds to TRBD1 (5 bases). V lost 6 bases and J 6 bases, leaving 17 bases between the germline ends. Germline CDR1 and CDR2: MNHEY and SVGAGI. The CDR3 is 14 residues long. This CDR3 reads CASSNSRVQKTQYF. In DNA form, the CDR3 reads TGTGCCAGCAGCAACTCCAGGGTCCAGAAGACCCAGTACTTC.

The rearrangement uses TRBV19 and TRBJ1-2; D not resolved. Germline loops: CDR1 LNHDA, CDR2 SQIVND (reference sequence). The CDR3 contains 14 residues. The V gene lost 5 bases and the J gene lost 4 bases, with 14 bases spanning the gap. The CDR3 loop reads CASSAAAVAYGYTF. DNA for the CDR3: TGTGCCAGTAGTGCGGCCGCGGTGGCCTATGGCTACACCTTC.

The V gene is TRBV4-3, the J gene TRBJ2-7; D might be TRBD1 (6 bases). Deletions cut 1 base from V and 3 bases from J, with 10 bases between. The CDR3 extends over 14 amino acids. Germline lookup yields CDR1 LGHNA and CDR2 YSLEER. CDR3 sequence (DNA): TGCGCCAGCAGCCAAGCCCAGGGGAACTACGAGCAGTACTTC. Its protein product is CASSQAQGNYEQYF.

This clone was seen only a few times. The chain combines TRBV19 with TRBJ1-1, with D tentatively TRBD1 (5 bases). CDR1 LNHDA and CDR2 SQIVND come from the germline V gene (reference sequence). With 5 bases removed from V and 5 bases from J, the gap between germline ends came to 15 bases. The CDR3 is 14 residues long. CDR3 nucleotides: TGTGCCAGTAGTTATTCAGGGAGGAATACTGAAGCTTTCTTT. Its translation: CASSYSGRNTEAFF.

The V call is TRBV11-2, the J call TRBJ2-5, with 12 bases lining up with TRBD2. Trimming removed 3 bases from V and 2 bases from J; junction bases left unmatched: 1. Germline V gene lookup returns CDR1 SGHAT and CDR2 FQNNGV. The CDR3 length is 15 residues. CDR3 region: CASSLGLAGQETQYF. Written as DNA, the CDR3 is TGTGCCAGCAGCTTGGGACTAGCGGGTCAAGAGACCCAGTACTTC. Full variable domain (outside the CDR3, taken from reference TRBV11-2 and TRBJ2-5): EAGVAQSPRYKIIEKRQSVAFWCNPISGHATLYWYQQILGQGPKLLIQFQNNGVVDDSQLPKDRFSAERLKGVDSTLKIQPAKLEDSAVYLCASSLGLAGQETQYFGPGTRLLVL.

The J gene is TRBJ2-5, the V gene TRBV28; 13 nucleotides line up with TRBD2. The CDR3 length is 18 residues. Germline lookup yields CDR1 MDHEN and CDR2 SYDVKM. V shed 4 bases, J shed 4 bases, and the junction held 12 bases outside the gene matches. The CDR3 coding sequence is TGTGCCAGCAGTTGGGGAACACTAGCGGGAGGGCCTGGAGAGACCCAGTACTTC. Protein sequence: CASSWGTLAGGPGETQYF.

The rearrangement joins TRBV7-8 to TRBJ2-3; D is uncertain. V was cut by 3 bases and J by 2 bases, with 3 bases left in between. CDR1 and CDR2 from the germline V gene are SGHVS and FQNEAQ. This CDR3 has 12 residues. CDR3 coding DNA: TGTGCCAGCAGCTTCTACACAGATACGCAGTATTTT. Its translation is CASSFYTDTQYF.

This chain connects TRBV3-1 (or the pseudogene TRBV3-2) to TRBJ1-1; D not certain. The CDR3 sequence is 18 residues long. Germline V gene lookup returns CDR1 LGHDT and CDR2 YNNKEL (reference sequence). V was shortened by 2 bases and J by 1 base, with 20 bases between the two germline ends. CDR3 sequence: CASSQHPRAGERNTEAFF. The CDR3, as DNA: TGTGCCAGCAGCCAACACCCAAGGGCGGGAGAGCGGAACACTGAAGCTTTCTTT.

The table lists this clone with a few counts. V usage is TRBV28 and J usage is TRBJ2-1, with 10 bases aligning to TRBD2. Germline CDR1 and CDR2: MDHEN and SYDVKM. The CDR3 length is 16 residues. Losses at the gene ends were 5 bases for V and 0 bases for J; bases not matched to a gene: 4. The CDR3 DNA follows: TGTGCCAGCAGTACTACTAGCGGGAACTCCTACAATGAGCAGTTCTTC. Its protein product is CASSTTSGNSYNEQFF.

The genes are TRBV12-3 or TRBV12-4 and TRBJ1-2, with a weak D call TRBD1 (6 bases). The CDR3 extends over 13 amino acids. V lost 6 bases and J 6 bases, leaving 14 bases between the germline ends. The CDR3 sequence: CASRPTGWDGYTF. Written as DNA, the CDR3 is TGTGCCAGCAGACCTACAGGGTGGGATGGCTACACCTTC.

The rearrangement joins TRBV27 to TRBJ2-5, with D possibly being TRBD2 (5 bases). The germline V and J ends were trimmed by 4 bases and 2 bases, with 8 bases remaining between them. Germline V lookup: CDR1 MNHEY, CDR2 SMNVEV (reference sequence). The CDR3 totals 13 residues. CDR3 bases: TGTGCCAGCAGTTCCCGGGGTCAAGAGACCCAGTACTTC. It translates to CASSSRGQETQYF.

The chain has TRBV7-9 and TRBJ2-5; 11 bases align to TRBD1. With 6 bases clipped from V and 4 bases from J, the junction kept 7 bases outside the gene matches. Germline V gene sequence: CDR1 SEHNR, CDR2 FQNEAQ (reference sequence). This CDR3 has 15 residues. This CDR3 is CASRYGQGARETQYF. The CDR3 DNA reads as TGTGCCAGCAGATACGGACAGGGGGCGCGAGAGACCCAGTACTTC.

V gene TRBV9 combines with J gene TRBJ2-2; TRBD2 matches at 14 bases. CDR1 is SGDLS, CDR2 YYNGEE, per germline. The CDR3 consists of 18 residues. Trimming cost V 4 bases and J 6 bases; bases outside gene matches: 11. CDR3 amino acids: CASSPGLAGGSRAGELFF. The CDR3 nucleotides read TGTGCCAGCAGCCCAGGACTAGCGGGAGGCTCCAGAGCCGGGGAGCTGTTTTTT.

The V call is TRBV24-1, the J call TRBJ2-5; D call uncertain. Trimming left V 1 base short and J 5 bases short, with 4 bases between. Germline V gives CDR1 KGHDR, CDR2 SFDVKD. The CDR3 spans 12 residues. CDR3 loop: CATSDFSETQYF. The CDR3 region has the DNA TGTGCCACCAGTGATTTCTCGGAGACCCAGTACTTC.

The rearrangement uses TRBV2 and TRBJ2-7; a weak D match, TRBD2 (6 bases). V was shortened by 7 bases and J by 2 bases, with 12 bases between the two germline ends. The length of the CDR3 is 13 residues. Germline loops: CDR1 SNHLY, CDR2 FYNNEI. CDR3 nucleotides: TGTGCCAGCATCCGGGACTCGACCTACGAGCAGTACTTC. Its protein product is CASIRDSTYEQYF.